A selection of T cell receptor beta chains follows, all from one sample in a study of T cells in Graves' hyperthyroidism and ophthalmopathy. TCRdb used MiXCR to reprocess the multiplex PCR reads, holding one entry per CDR3 protein. The data show 450,000 to 700,000 distinct CDR3 sequences, about 45% seen once. Sequencing used peripheral blood or thyroid tissue (not recorded which). These receptors came from an adult woman with Graves' disease, either hyperthyroidism or ophthalmopathy (not recorded which). Both conserved end residues are part of each CDR3. D genes are given only for firm matches.

v_call	j_call	d_call	cdr3_aa
TRBV30	TRBJ1-2	.	CAWSAFLPGTGYTF
TRBV10-2	TRBJ1-1	.	CASSYGSGEEAFF
TRBV20-1	TRBJ1-6	TRBD1	CSVPGQGEHSPLHF
TRBV10-3	TRBJ1-1	TRBD1	CAISGQGGIGTEAFF
TRBV29-1	TRBJ2-1	.	CSVTVYSYNEQFF
TRBV20-1	TRBJ1-1	TRBD1	CSGLGQTLSEAFF
TRBV6-2/TRBV6-3	TRBJ2-2	.	CASSYHYSYRNANTGELFF
TRBV4-1	TRBJ1-2	.	CASSQSPDRHYGYTF
TRBV29-1	TRBJ1-4	.	CSVYDRTMEKLFF
TRBV5-5	TRBJ2-7	TRBD1	CASSLVGQGASYEQYF
TRBV14	TRBJ1-6	.	CASSQSLGSPLHF
TRBV10-2	TRBJ2-1	TRBD2	CASSVTSLRGNEQFF
TRBV10-3	TRBJ2-1	TRBD2	CAISEWGGTTNPNEQFF
TRBV7-9	TRBJ1-1	.	CASSSRSAGTAFF
TRBV2	TRBJ2-7	.	CASIRDPFREQYF
TRBV10-2	TRBJ2-2	TRBD2	CASSLAGVGELFF
TRBV19	TRBJ2-2	.	CASSIGWRKSAGELFF
TRBV19	TRBJ2-6	.	CASSGPGANVLTF
TRBV9	TRBJ1-1	.	CASGLGGDTEAFF
TRBV5-1	TRBJ1-4	TRBD1	CASSVRDRVGEKLFF
TRBV6-5	TRBJ2-5	.	CASSQDLRETQYF
TRBV24-1	TRBJ2-6	.	CASSPRSTVSTGANVLTF
TRBV10-1	TRBJ1-5	.	CASTASSSNQPQHF
TRBV14	TRBJ1-3	.	CASSQTLYDSDGNTIYF
TRBV5-4	TRBJ2-7	TRBD2	CASSLYRTSGSYEQYF
TRBV7-9	TRBJ1-2	.	CASSEEASSGYTF
TRBV12-3/TRBV12-4	TRBJ2-5	.	CARNLQETQYF
TRBV19	TRBJ1-5	.	CASSDGPDQPQHF
TRBV11-1	TRBJ2-7	.	CASSHYNSYEQYF
TRBV20-1	TRBJ2-6	.	CSARVDRHSGANVLTF
TRBV25-1	TRBJ1-5	.	CASSEGVGGSNQPQHF
TRBV2	TRBJ2-2	TRBD1	CASKAGTGATGELFF
TRBV5-1	TRBJ1-4	.	CASSLGDKATNEKLFF
TRBV29-1	TRBJ1-2	.	CSLEGRPDGYTF
TRBV7-9	TRBJ2-1	.	CASSLGRGPGFF
TRBV20-1	TRBJ1-2	.	CSARASGSTSYTF
TRBV2	TRBJ2-1	.	CASSEGSSDNEQFF